The 26 T cell receptor beta chains in this list originate from one sample, sequenced in a study of T-cell reconstitution after alpha-beta-depleted transplantation in children. This sample's TCRbeta library carried unique molecular identifier barcodes. Via MiXCR, TCRdb re-called the PCR reads, giving one row per CDR3 protein. The sample lists roughly 300,000 distinct CDR3 sequences; 11% were seen once. This material consisted of peripheral blood, taken 180 days after TCRalphabeta/CD19-depleted stem cell transplant. These receptors all stem from a male patient between 2 and 10 years old who had a stem cell transplant for chronic granulomatous disease, so the T cells may come from the graft donor.

This clonotype was seen many times. The chain couples TRBV5-1 to TRBJ1-2; 8 positions agree with TRBD1. The CDR3 has 18 amino acids. The V gene's germline CDR1 is SGHRS and CDR2 YFSETQ. V shed 0 bases, J shed 4 bases, and the junction held 14 bases outside the gene matches. CDR3: CASSLARMGQVSGYGYTF. In DNA form, the CDR3 reads TGCGCCAGCAGCTTGGCCCGAATGGGACAGGTTAGCGGCTATGGCTACACCTTC.

This clonotype was counted at least ten times. The rearrangement links TRBV9 to TRBJ2-3; 8 bases match TRBD2. The junction had 9 bases not matched to a gene; V was cut back by 4 bases and J by 2 bases. The germline V gene encodes CDR1 SGDLS and CDR2 YYNGEE. CDR3 length: 16 amino acids. As DNA, the CDR3 is TGTGCCAGCAGCACCCGGGGGGGCCCGGCCACAGATACGCAGTATTTT. As protein: CASSTRGGPATDTQYF.

This clonotype was counted ten times or more. The V gene is TRBV5-4, the J gene TRBJ2-5; D might be TRBD1 (6 bases). V lost 4 bases, J lost 6 bases, and 10 bases lay in between. Germline CDR1 is SGHNT and CDR2 is YYREEE (reference sequence). This CDR3 is built from 12 residues. CDR3 sequence reads: CASSLDRKTQYF. For the CDR3, the DNA is TGTGCCAGCAGCCTCGACAGGAAGACCCAGTACTTC.

In this sample, this clonotype turned up many times. The chain combines TRBV7-6 with TRBJ2-1, with 8 bases fitting TRBD1. After removal of 5 bases from V and 9 bases from J, the junction contained 6 bases not matched to a gene. Germline lookup yields CDR1 SGHVS and CDR2 FNYEAQ. This CDR3 has 13 amino acids. In DNA form, the CDR3 reads TGTGCCAGCAGCCCTAGGACAGGGTTTGAGCAGTTCTTC. It specifies CASSPRTGFEQFF.

The rearrangement uses TRBV28 and TRBJ1-5; D gene uncertain. The V end lost 8 bases, the J end lost 1 base, and 15 bases lay between the germline ends. Germline V gives CDR1 MDHEN, CDR2 SYDVKM. This CDR3 has 15 amino acids. The CDR3 DNA follows: TGTGCCAGCCGCCCCCTCTTCGGGAGCAATCAGCCCCAGCATTTT. This sequence encodes CASRPLFGSNQPQHF.

V is TRBV18 and J is TRBJ1-5, with 8 nucleotides matching TRBD1. CDR1 is KGHSH and CDR2 is LQKENI in the germline V gene. CDR3 length: 15 residues. Trimming removed 7 bases from V and 2 bases from J; junction bases left unmatched: 7. CDR3 in DNA: TGTGCCAGCTTAGGACAGGGTGTCGGCAATCAGCCCCAGCATTTT. The encoded protein is CASLGQGVGNQPQHF.

This clonotype appeared many times. The chain is built from TRBV5-1 and TRBJ2-7, with D perhaps matching TRBD1 (5 bases). Germline lookup yields CDR1 SGHRS and CDR2 YFSETQ. V was shortened by 2 bases and J by 0 bases, with 12 bases between the two germline ends. The CDR3 length is 15 residues. The CDR3 DNA is TGCGCCAGCAGCTTAGACAGCTTTAGCTCCTACGAGCAGTACTTC. This translates into CASSLDSFSSYEQYF.

Concerning this clonotype itself: A much larger clone sits a single nucleotide away, making a read error possible. The chain is built from TRBV29-1 and TRBJ2-4, with TRBD1 matching 8 bases. Germline-derived CDR1 and CDR2 are SQVTM and ANQGSEA. The CDR3 is 15 amino acids. The CDR3 region is CSVERSDRARNIQNF. The CDR3 DNA reads TGCAGCGTTGAAAGGTCGGACAGGGCTAGGAACATTCAGAACTTC.

V is TRBV6-1 and J is TRBJ1-4; D is possibly TRBD1 (5 bases). Deletions cut 2 bases from V and 8 bases from J, with 18 bases between. The CDR3 has 16 amino acids. Germline-derived CDR1 and CDR2 are MNHNS and SASEGT. CDR3 amino acids: CASSEYDATGREKLFF. The DNA for the CDR3 is TGTGCCAGCAGTGAATACGATGCTACAGGAAGAGAAAAACTGTTTTTT.

This clonotype was picked up many times. The V and J genes are TRBV12-3 or TRBV12-4 and TRBJ2-3, with TRBD2 matching over 11 bases. This CDR3 contains 13 residues. V dropped 6 bases and J dropped 7; count of bases not matched to a gene: 3. The CDR3 sequence: CASRLAGAHTQYF. In DNA, the CDR3 is TGTGCCAGCAGACTAGCGGGGGCACATACGCAGTATTTT.

This clonotype has ten or more counts. The V call is TRBV6-1, the J call TRBJ2-1, with D perhaps matching TRBD2 (6 bases). V was trimmed by 5 bases and J by 2 bases, leaving 13 bases between them. The CDR3 length is 15 residues. Per the germline V gene, CDR1 is MNHNS and CDR2 is SASEGT. Here the CDR3 DNA reads TGTGCCAGCAGTCCGTTAGCGGAGCCCTACAATGAGCAGTTCTTC. Translated: CASSPLAEPYNEQFF.

This sequence joins TRBV3-1 and TRBJ2-1, with TRBD1 identical over 7 bases. Germline CDR1 reads LGHDT; CDR2 reads YNNKEL (reference sequence). V was pared by 1 base and J by 13 bases, with 13 bases of the junction left unmatched. This CDR3 region has 15 residues. The CDR3 spells CASSQGTGPKNTQFF. DNA of the CDR3: TGTGCCAGCAGCCAAGGGACAGGACCCAAGAACACCCAGTTCTTC.

This clonotype was detected many times. CDR3 DNA: TGTGCCAGCAGCCCCCCACCAGGCGAGAATGAAAAACTGTTTTTT. It is translated as CASSPPPGENEKLFF. The rearrangement uses TRBV7-6 and TRBJ1-4; D is undetermined. Germline CDR1 reads SGHVS; CDR2 reads FNYEAQ. The ends were cut back, 5 bases at V and 5 bases at J, with 15 bases in the middle. The CDR3 runs to 15 residues.

This clonotype showed up many times. The chain employs TRBV25-1 and TRBJ2-5; D possibly corresponds to TRBD1 (5 bases). Per germline, CDR1 MGHDK and CDR2 SYGVNS. This CDR3 is built from 16 residues. Trimming shortened V by 3 bases and J by 1 base, and 15 bases separated the two germline ends. This CDR3 is CASSDNRGRAQETQYF. In DNA form, the CDR3 reads TGTGCCAGCAGTGACAATAGGGGCAGGGCCCAAGAGACCCAGTACTTC.

This clonotype has a count of ten or more. The chain employs TRBV28 and TRBJ1-5, with D perhaps matching TRBD1 (5 bases). Germline assignment: CDR1 MDHEN and CDR2 SYDVKM. The CDR3 is 16 amino acids. With 0 bases removed from V and 0 bases from J, the gap between germline ends came to 9 bases. CDR3 sequence: CASSLWGPDSNQPQHF. In nucleotides, the CDR3 is TGTGCCAGCAGTTTATGGGGGCCGGATAGCAATCAGCCCCAGCATTTT.

About this clonotype: Given the absence of the conserved phenylalanine or tryptophan at the CDR3 end, a read error is likely. The rearrangement links TRBV12-5 to TRBJ2-5; the D gene is possibly TRBD1 (6 bases). The germline CDR1 and CDR2 sequences are LGHNT and FRNRAP. The CDR3 contains 15 residues. The V gene lost 4 bases and the J gene lost 4 bases, with 16 bases spanning the gap. CDR3 sequence (DNA): TGTGCTAGTGGTTCCCGAACACAGGGTAGAGAGACCCAGTACTCC. This translates into CASGSRTQGRETQYS.

The sample holds many counts of this clonotype. The chain employs TRBV7-3 and TRBJ2-7; 7 bases are shared with TRBD2. This CDR3 has 13 residues. Germline V CDR1 and CDR2: SGHTA, FQGTGA. The trim removed 2 bases at V and 4 bases at J, leaving 2 bases unmatched. The CDR3 loop reads CASSLGLEYEQYF. CDR3 DNA sequence: TGTGCCAGCAGCTTAGGACTAGAATACGAGCAGTACTTC.

This clonotype was seen at least ten times. This sequence joins TRBV30 and TRBJ1-2; D ambiguous. V was cut by 5 bases and J by 5 bases, with 15 bases left in between. Germline loops: CDR1 GTSNPN, CDR2 SVGIG (reference sequence). The CDR3 has 13 amino acids. The CDR3 reads CAWLAGRRYGYTF. In DNA, the CDR3 is TGTGCCTGGCTGGCGGGAAGGCGGTATGGCTACACCTTC.

Turning to this clonotype: A much larger clone lies one base from this, so it may be a read error. The chain is built from TRBV20-1 and TRBJ2-7; D may be TRBD2 (5 bases). Germline assignment: CDR1 DFQATT and CDR2 SNEGSKA (reference sequence). CDR3 length: 14 residues. This CDR3 reads CSARVAYKTYEQSF. CDR3 nucleotides: TGCAGTGCTAGGGTAGCGTACAAGACCTACGAGCAGTCCTTC.

At least ten counts were recorded for this clonotype. The chain couples TRBV5-6 to TRBJ1-1; D is unclear. CDR1 is SGHDT, CDR2 YYEEEE, per germline. CDR3 length equals 14 residues. The V and J ends lost 4 bases and 0 bases respectively, with 10 bases between them. The CDR3 DNA reads as TGTGCCAGCAGCACCGGGCGGATGAACACTGAAGCTTTCTTT. Encoded protein: CASSTGRMNTEAFF.

In its sample, this clonotype was seen many times. The chain joins TRBV18 to TRBJ1-2; no firm D call. The CDR3 runs 17 residues. The V gene lost 2 bases and the J gene lost 6 bases, with 22 bases spanning the gap. Germline CDR1 and CDR2: KGHSH and LQKENI. CDR3 loop: CASSPIPDVGETNGYTF. The CDR3, as DNA: TGTGCCAGCTCACCAATCCCTGATGTCGGAGAAACAAATGGCTACACCTTC.

At least ten counts were recorded for this clonotype. This chain joins TRBV6-1 and TRBJ1-2; 7 bases agree with TRBD1. In germline, CDR1 is MNHNS, CDR2 SASEGT. The CDR3 contains 16 residues. V was pared by 5 bases and J by 2 bases, with 11 bases of the junction left unmatched. CDR3 in amino acids: CASSLRPGQTNYGYTF. The CDR3 nucleotides read TGTGCCAGCAGTCTTAGACCGGGACAGACAAACTATGGCTACACCTTC.

This clonotype occurred many times. This rearrangement joins TRBV5-6 to TRBJ1-5, with unresolved D. The CDR3 is made up of 17 amino acids. The V gene lost 2 bases and the J gene lost 6 bases, with 21 bases spanning the gap. The V gene's germline CDR1 is SGHDT and CDR2 YYEEEE. The chain's CDR3 is CASSFRSLRGFSQPQHF. The CDR3 DNA is TGTGCCAGCAGCTTCCGGTCTTTGCGCGGGTTCTCTCAGCCCCAGCATTTT.

The table lists this clonotype with many counts. The rearrangement joins TRBV18 to TRBJ1-1; D unclear. Trimming pared 1 base from V and 0 bases from J, leaving 15 bases between. This CDR3 spans 17 amino acids. Germline CDR1 reads KGHSH; CDR2 reads LQKENI. The CDR3 loop reads CASSPRRQTPMNTEAFF. CDR3 DNA sequence: TGTGCCAGCTCACCACGTCGGCAAACCCCCATGAACACTGAAGCTTTCTTT.

In regard to this clonotype: This may come from a read error, since a much larger clone is one base off. The rearrangement joins TRBV12-3 or TRBV12-4 to TRBJ2-3; D unclear. V was cut by 5 bases and J by 2 bases, with 11 bases left in between. There are 14 residues in the CDR3. The CDR3 protein is CASSRLVVTDTQYF. CDR3 in DNA: TGTGCCAGCAGTAGGCTAGTCGTCACAGATACGCAGTATTTT.

This clonotype was found many times. One end of the junction does not line up with germline, which may come from a read error. J is TRBJ2-7 and V is TRBV7-2; either TRBD1 or TRBD2 may supply D (5 bases each). The CDR3 consists of 12 residues. CDR1 and CDR2 (germline): SGHTA, FQGNSA. CDR3 protein: CASSFEGPPRNF. CDR3 DNA sequence: TGTGCCAGCAGCTTCGAGGGACCCCCCAGGAACTTC. Variable domain in full (rest from reference TRBV7-2 and TRBJ2-7): GAGVSQSPSNKVTEKGKDVELRCDPISGHTALYWYRQSLGQGLEFLIYFQGNSAPDKSGLPSDRFSAERTGGSVSTLTIQRTQQEDSAVYLCASSFEGPPRNFGPGTRLTVT.